The 15 T cell receptor beta chains below were found in one sample sequenced in a study of cytomegalovirus exposure and HLA in healthy donors. PCR was performed using 60 Vbeta and 13 Jbeta primers. TCRdb's table, derived via immunoSEQ multiplex PCR, lists solely in-frame clones and lacks some. The sample has about 120,000 clones, around four fifths seen once; the top ten hold around 1.6%. Source material: PBMCs. Every receptor here comes from a female donor in good health and CMV-seronegative.

The chain is built from TRBV19 and TRBJ2-7; D may be TRBD2 (6 bases). Germline values: CDR1 LNHDA, CDR2 SQIVND (reference sequence). This CDR3 contains 15 residues. V was trimmed by 6 bases and J by 2 bases, leaving 17 bases between them. DNA of the CDR3: TGTGCCAGTAGCCCCATTGGAGGGGTCGCCTACGAGCAGTACTTC. This translates into CASSPIGGVAYEQYF.

The rearrangement uses TRBV28 and TRBJ1-5; 7 bases align to TRBD1. Trimming at V came to 5 bases and at J to 3 bases, leaving 7 bases not matched to a gene. The V gene's germline CDR1 is MDHEN and CDR2 SYDVKM. The CDR3 runs to 15 residues. The CDR3 loop is CASSIDRADNQPQHF. For the CDR3, the DNA is TGTGCCAGCAGTATTGACAGGGCGGACAATCAGCCCCAGCATTTT.

The rearrangement links TRBV5-8 to TRBJ1-3; TRBD1 is a possible D gene (6 bases). Trimming pared 4 bases from V and 4 bases from J, leaving 15 bases between. Germline CDR1 is SGHTS and CDR2 is YDEGEE. There are 15 residues in the CDR3. CDR3 in amino acids: CASSLRPGTGNTIYF. In DNA form, the CDR3 reads TGTGCCAGCAGCCTACGTCCCGGGACAGGAAACACCATATATTTT. The full variable domain, its missing parts supplied by reference TRBV5-8 and TRBJ1-3, is EAGVTQSPTHLIKTRGQQATLRCSPISGHTSVYWYQQALGLGLQFLLWYDEGEERNRGNFPPRFSGRQFPNYSSELNVNALELEDSALYLCASSLRPGTGNTIYFGEGSWLTVV.

The J gene is TRBJ2-3, the V gene TRBV6-5; the D gene is possibly TRBD2 (5 bases). Germline V gene data show CDR1 as MNHEY and CDR2 as SVGAGI. Trimming left V 6 bases short and J 0 bases short, with 10 bases between. The CDR3 is made up of 14 amino acids. As DNA, the CDR3 is TGTGCCAGCAGCCGAGGGTTTAGCACAGATACGCAGTATTTT. Amino acid sequence: CASSRGFSTDTQYF.

In regard to this clone: The junction does not match germline at one end; this may be a read error. The chain joins TRBV7-9 to TRBJ2-3; 9 nucleotides line up with TRBD1. Germline CDR1 SEHNR, CDR2 FQNEAQ (reference sequence). The CDR3 length is 17 residues. The CDR3 coding sequence is TGTTCCAGCAGCTTCCTCAGGACAGGGGCTAGCACAGATACGCAGTATTTT. Residues: CSSSFLRTGASTDTQYF.

The chain has TRBV6-1 and TRBJ1-2; D remains ambiguous. Germline lookup yields CDR1 MNHNS and CDR2 SASEGT. V was clipped by 6 bases and J by 2 bases, with 10 bases between them. CDR3 length equals 13 residues. The CDR3 is CASRAGLNYGYTF. Written as DNA, the CDR3 is TGTGCCAGCAGGGCGGGATTAAACTATGGCTACACCTTC.

The CDR3: CATSQGDQPQHF. CDR3 sequence (DNA): TGTGCCACCAGCCAGGGGGATCAGCCCCAGCATTTT. The chain is built from TRBV15 and TRBJ1-5; 7 positions agree with TRBD1. The CDR3 sequence is 12 residues long. V was clipped by 5 bases and J by 5 bases; unmatched bases: 0. CDR1 and CDR2 (germline): LNHNV, YYDKDF (reference sequence).

The gene calls are TRBV4-3 and TRBJ1-5; tentatively, D is TRBD1 (5 bases). The germline V gene encodes CDR1 LGHNA and CDR2 YSLEER. The CDR3 spans 14 residues. Deletions cut 2 bases from V and 4 bases from J, with 9 bases between. CDR3 in amino acids: CASSQTTVNQPQHF. The CDR3 region has the DNA TGCGCCAGCAGCCAAACGACAGTGAATCAGCCCCAGCATTTT.

This clone was seen a handful of times. The genes are TRBV4-1 and TRBJ2-7, with a weak D call TRBD1 (6 bases). Per the germline V gene, CDR1 is MGHRA and CDR2 is YSYEKL. There are 15 residues in the CDR3. V dropped 4 bases and J dropped 2 bases, with 15 bases sitting between them. The CDR3 bases are TGCGCCAGCAGCCGACTACAGGGTTACGCCTACGAGCAGTACTTC. Its translation: CASSRLQGYAYEQYF.

The rearrangement joins TRBV6-5 to TRBJ1-5; 10 nucleotides agree with TRBD1. Germline V gene data show CDR1 as MNHEY and CDR2 as SVGAGI. The CDR3 runs to 14 residues. The J segment lost 9 bases and the V segment lost 6 bases, leaving 8 bases of the junction unmatched. Here the CDR3 reads CASRPPGQGLPQHF. The CDR3 DNA reads as TGTGCCAGCAGGCCTCCGGGACAGGGGCTGCCCCAGCATTTT.

The J gene is TRBJ2-2, the V gene TRBV2; TRBD1 matches 9 bases. The CDR3 runs to 12 residues. J was trimmed by 10 bases and V by 4 bases; bases with no gene match: 1. Germline lookup yields CDR1 SNHLY and CDR2 FYNNEI. This chain's CDR3 is CASSGQGEELFF. CDR3 coding DNA: TGTGCCAGCAGTGGACAGGGGGAGGAGCTGTTTTTT.

The chain links TRBV27 to TRBJ1-5, with a tentative D call TRBD1 (6 bases). V was trimmed by 3 bases and J by 9 bases, leaving 12 bases between them. Per the germline V gene, CDR1 is MNHEY and CDR2 is SMNVEV (reference sequence). This CDR3 is built from 13 residues. Here the CDR3 DNA reads TGTGCCAGCAGTTTCGTAGGGGGACGGCCCCAGCATTTT. Its protein is CASSFVGGRPQHF.

The chain couples TRBV30 to TRBJ1-5, with 7 bases identical to TRBD1. The trim removed 1 base at V and 1 base at J, leaving 1 base unmatched. The CDR3 runs 14 residues. Germline lookup yields CDR1 GTSNPN and CDR2 SVGIG (reference sequence). In nucleotides, the CDR3 is TGTGCCTGGAGTGGGGACAGCAGCAATCAGCCCCAGCATTTT. This codes for CAWSGDSSNQPQHF.

This chain joins TRBV10-3 and TRBJ2-1; tentative D call: TRBD2 (5 bases). Germline V gene lookup returns CDR1 ENHRY and CDR2 SYGVKD. Trimming left V 0 bases short and J 4 bases short, with 7 bases between. The length of the CDR3 is 14 residues. DNA of the CDR3: TGTGCCATCAGTGAGTCTGGCGGGTACAATGAGCAGTTCTTC. It encodes CAISESGGYNEQFF.

The CDR3 DNA follows: TGTGCCAGCGCAGGGGCGGAGACCACCTACGAGCAGTACTTC. Its protein product is CASAGAETTYEQYF. V gene TRBV11-1 combines with J gene TRBJ2-7, with D perhaps TRBD1 (6 bases). Trimming took 8 bases from V and 2 from J, leaving 16 bases between them. The CDR3 loop spans 14 amino acids. The germline V gene has CDR1 SGHAT and CDR2 FQDESV (reference sequence).